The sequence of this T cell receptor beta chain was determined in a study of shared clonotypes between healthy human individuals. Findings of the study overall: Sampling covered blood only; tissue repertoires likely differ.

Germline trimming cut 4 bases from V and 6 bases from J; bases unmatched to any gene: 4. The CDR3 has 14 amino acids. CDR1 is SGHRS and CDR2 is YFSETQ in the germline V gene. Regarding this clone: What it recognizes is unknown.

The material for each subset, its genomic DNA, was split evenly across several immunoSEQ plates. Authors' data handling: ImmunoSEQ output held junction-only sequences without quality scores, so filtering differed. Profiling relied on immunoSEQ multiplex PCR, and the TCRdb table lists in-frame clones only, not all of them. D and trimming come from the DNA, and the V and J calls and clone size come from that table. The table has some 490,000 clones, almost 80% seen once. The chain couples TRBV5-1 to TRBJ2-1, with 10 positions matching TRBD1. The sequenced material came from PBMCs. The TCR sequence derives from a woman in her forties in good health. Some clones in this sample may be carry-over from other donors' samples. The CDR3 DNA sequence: TGCGCCAGCAGCAGGGACAGGGGAAGCAATGAGCAGTTCTTC. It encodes CASSRDRGSNEQFF.